This T cell receptor beta chain derives from a study of CXCR3-negative and CXCR3-positive naive CD8 T cells. The study's findings and limits: More hydrophobic TRB CDR3s occurred in CXCR3-positive than in CXCR3-negative naive cells. Partly lower CXCR3 expression followed cryopreservation, and most assays relied on fresh PBMCs.

Note on this clonotype: Its antigen is undetermined.

The CDR3 has 14 residues. Germline V lookup: CDR1 SGHTA, CDR2 FQGNSA. UMI-labeled 5' RACE TRB cDNA libraries were prepared from the cells. TCRdb reprocessed the 5' RACE reads and stores each CDR3 protein as one record, lacking DNA. The sample table sets out tens of thousands of distinct CDR3 sequences. The source is a human donor in good health. Some clones in this sample may be carry-over from other donors' samples. Specimen: naive CXCR3+ CD8+ T cells from blood. Subset meaning: CD45RO-CCR7+CD27+CD95- naive CD8+ T cells expressing CXCR3 (TNR3+). The V call is TRBV7-2, the J call TRBJ2-7; TCRdb's D call, TRBD1, is unchecked because there is no DNA. The CDR3 sequence is CASSTGTGGYEQYF.